The 28 T cell receptor beta chains presented below share a single source sample, sequenced in a study of T cell changes during pregnancy in multiple sclerosis. The repertoire was sequenced with immunoSEQ multiplex PCR; TCRdb's copy has only in-frame clones and lacks some. The repertoire holds 75,000 to 90,000 clones, with just over 90% as singletons. This sample comprised CD4+ T cells from peripheral blood mononuclear cells, obtained before pregnancy. The receptors stem from a female donor with multiple sclerosis, enrolled in a pregnancy study.

The V and J genes are TRBV2 and TRBJ2-3, with D possibly being TRBD2 (7 bases). CDR1 and CDR2 (germline): SNHLY, FYNNEI. There are 17 residues in the CDR3. Trimming removed 1 base from V and 1 base from J, with 15 bases in between. In DNA, the CDR3 is TGTGCCAGCAGTGAAGTTCGGGGGGCCCGCGGCACAGATACGCAGTATTTT. Encoded protein: CASSEVRGARGTDTQYF.

The chain couples TRBV5-4 to TRBJ2-2; 8 bases agree with TRBD1. The CDR3 runs 15 residues. In germline, CDR1 is SGHNT, CDR2 YYREEE (reference sequence). J was trimmed by 6 bases and V by 2 bases; bases with no gene match: 6. The CDR3 coding sequence is TGTGCCAGCAGCTTATCGCAGGGGGCCCCCGGGGAGCTGTTTTTT. Amino acid sequence: CASSLSQGAPGELFF.

The rearrangement joins TRBV28 to TRBJ2-3; 7 bases map to TRBD2. This CDR3 has 15 amino acids. V shed 11 bases and J 2 bases; nucleotides not matched to a gene: 13. In germline, CDR1 is MDHEN, CDR2 SYDVKM. CDR3 region: CALQGSSGFTDTQYF. Written as DNA, the CDR3 is TGTGCCCTGCAAGGGTCTAGCGGATTCACAGATACGCAGTATTTT.

The CDR3 here is CASSPASGRSTDTQYF. The CDR3 bases are TGTGCCAGCAGCCCAGCTAGCGGACGCAGCACAGATACGCAGTATTTT. This chain joins TRBV5-8 and TRBJ2-3, with 7 bases matching TRBD2. The germline gives CDR1 SGHTS, CDR2 YDEGEE. CDR3 size: 16 residues. V lost 4 bases, J lost 0 bases, and 8 bases stayed unmatched.

In its sample, this clone was seen once. This chain links TRBV7-9 with TRBJ1-1; a possible D gene is TRBD1 (5 bases). The V gene lost 4 bases and the J gene lost 1 base, with 10 bases spanning the gap. The length of the CDR3 is 14 residues. The germline V gene has CDR1 SEHNR and CDR2 FQNEAQ (reference sequence). The CDR3 region has the DNA TGTGCCAGCAGCTCAGGGTTGGGGAACACTGAAGCTTTCTTT. Its translation is CASSSGLGNTEAFF.

The CDR3 protein is CASSFKDQDEKLFF. In nucleotides, the CDR3 is TGTGCCAGCAGTTTTAAAGATCAGGATGAAAAACTGTTTTTT. This chain links TRBV27 with TRBJ1-4; D call uncertain. The V end was cut by 3 bases, the J end by 6 bases, with 11 bases between. In germline, CDR1 is MNHEY, CDR2 SMNVEV (reference sequence). The CDR3 covers 14 residues.

The genes are TRBV6-5 and TRBJ2-7, with 10 bases matching TRBD1. V shed 4 bases, J shed 2 bases, and the junction held 5 bases outside the gene matches. The CDR3 extends over 15 amino acids. Germline CDR1 and CDR2: MNHEY and SVGAGI. Here the CDR3 reads CASSSRDRGTYEQYF. The CDR3 region has the DNA TGTGCCAGCAGTTCCCGGGACAGGGGAACCTACGAGCAGTACTTC.

The V call is TRBV6-1, the J call TRBJ1-3; D is undetermined. CDR3 length: 14 amino acids. Trimming took off 8 bases at V and 0 bases at J, with 11 bases between the two ends. The germline CDR1 and CDR2 sequences are MNHNS and SASEGT. The CDR3 region is CASRKPLSGNTIYF. The CDR3 DNA is TGTGCCAGCCGAAAGCCACTCTCTGGAAACACCATATATTTT.

This chain uses TRBV15 with TRBJ2-7, with D possibly being TRBD1 (6 bases). The V gene's germline CDR1 is LNHNV and CDR2 YYDKDF (reference sequence). V lost 4 bases and J 5 bases, leaving 18 bases between the germline ends. CDR3 length: 15 amino acids. In DNA, the CDR3 is TGTGCCACCAGCACCCGGTTGTCCGAGGGGGACGAGCAGTACTTC. As protein: CATSTRLSEGDEQYF.

The count of this clone is one. The V and J genes are TRBV5-4 and TRBJ2-1, with no clear D. V lost 3 bases and J lost 0, with 13 bases in between. The CDR3 has 16 amino acids. CDR1 and CDR2 (germline): SGHNT, YYREEE (reference sequence). The CDR3 protein is CASSSGGDPSYNEQFF. The CDR3 coding sequence is TGTGCCAGCAGCTCGGGTGGCGACCCCTCCTACAATGAGCAGTTCTTC.

V and J are TRBV28 and TRBJ1-2; tentative D call: TRBD1 (6 bases). The CDR3 runs to 15 residues. V was clipped by 4 bases and J by 6 bases, with 18 bases between them. Germline V lookup: CDR1 MDHEN, CDR2 SYDVKM. This CDR3 reads CASSYSQGIGHGYTF. CDR3 in DNA: TGTGCCAGCAGTTATTCTCAGGGGATAGGCCATGGCTACACCTTC.

The chain combines TRBV7-3 with TRBJ2-1, with D possibly TRBD2 on 5 matching bases. This CDR3 comprises 16 residues. Trimming stripped 1 base from V and 5 bases from J, with 15 bases between. Germline CDR1 reads SGHTA; CDR2 reads FQGTGA. Here the CDR3 DNA reads TGTGCCAGCAGCTTAAGCAGACCGATACTAGACAATGAGCAGTTCTTC. This sequence encodes CASSLSRPILDNEQFF.

This clone was seen once. The chain is built from TRBV18 and TRBJ2-1; tentative D call: TRBD2 (5 bases). This CDR3 spans 13 amino acids. V was cut by 4 bases and J by 6 bases, with 10 bases left in between. Germline assignment: CDR1 KGHSH and CDR2 LQKENI. Here the CDR3 reads CASSRRTFNEQFF. CDR3 in DNA: TGTGCCAGCTCACGACGGACTTTCAATGAGCAGTTCTTC. The complete variable domain, with remaining parts taken from reference TRBV18 and TRBJ2-1, reads NAGVMQNPRHLVRRRGQEARLRCSPMKGHSHVYWYRQLPEEGLKFMVYLQKENIIDESGMPKERFSAEFPKEGPSILRIQQVVRGDSAAYFCASSRRTFNEQFFGPGTRLTVL.

The CDR3: CASSLGGTGREKLFF. The DNA of the CDR3 is TGTGCCAGCAGTTTAGGGGGGACAGGGAGAGAAAAACTGTTTTTT. This chain joins TRBV28 and TRBJ1-4, with TRBD1 identical over 9 bases. The germline V gene encodes CDR1 MDHEN and CDR2 SYDVKM. The CDR3 covers 15 residues. The J segment lost 8 bases and the V segment lost 2 bases, leaving 6 bases of the junction unmatched. The full variable domain, rest sourced from reference TRBV28 and TRBJ1-4, is DVKVTQSSRYLVKRTGEKVFLECVQDMDHENMFWYRQDPGLGLRLIYFSYDVKMKEKGDIPEGYSVSREKKERFSLILESASTNQTSMYLCASSLGGTGREKLFFGSGTQLSVL.

The chain employs TRBV4-2 and TRBJ2-1, with 9 bases fitting TRBD2. Germline V gene lookup returns CDR1 LGHNA and CDR2 YNFKEQ. V trimming: 1 base; J trimming: 8 bases; junction bases outside the gene matches: 15. This CDR3 comprises 18 residues. For the CDR3, the DNA is TGTGCCAGCAGCCAAGGAGGGAGGCGGGAGGGCCTGTTGCATGAGCAGTTCTTC. Amino acid sequence: CASSQGGRREGLLHEQFF.

The chain combines TRBV6-5 with TRBJ2-7; possibly TRBD2 for D (5 bases). CDR3 length: 16 amino acids. Per germline, CDR1 MNHEY and CDR2 SVGAGI. Trimming stripped 2 bases from V and 3 bases from J, with 17 bases between. This CDR3 reads CASSYRRTEKYYEQYF. In DNA form, the CDR3 reads TGTGCCAGCAGTTACCGTAGGACTGAAAAATACTACGAGCAGTACTTC.

In its sample, this clone was seen once. The chain uses TRBV30 and TRBJ2-5; 11 bases are shared with TRBD2. The CDR3 spans 15 residues. The germline V gene encodes CDR1 GTSNPN and CDR2 SVGIG (reference sequence). V was clipped by 4 bases and J by 4 bases; unmatched bases: 8. This CDR3 is CAWTIGTSGGETQYF. In DNA, the CDR3 is TGTGCCTGGACCATAGGGACTAGCGGTGGAGAGACCCAGTACTTC.

The V and J genes are TRBV5-1 and TRBJ1-2; 7 bases agree with TRBD1. Germline loops: CDR1 SGHRS, CDR2 YFSETQ. Trimming removed 0 bases from V and 5 bases from J; junction bases left unmatched: 4. This CDR3 is built from 14 residues. The CDR3 is CASSLEGQYYGYTF. CDR3 nucleotide sequence: TGCGCCAGCAGCTTGGAGGGACAGTATTATGGCTACACCTTC.

The chain employs TRBV7-2 and TRBJ1-6, with TRBD1 matching 7 bases. V gave up 3 bases and J gave up 8 bases; unmatched junction bases: 1. The CDR3 has 13 residues. Germline CDR1 reads SGHTA; CDR2 reads FQGNSA. CDR3 loop: CASSLTGYSPLHF. The DNA of the CDR3 is TGTGCCAGCAGCTTGACAGGGTATTCACCCCTCCACTTT.

The chain couples TRBV7-9 to TRBJ2-7; 16 bases line up with TRBD2. This CDR3 is 18 amino acids long. In germline, CDR1 is SEHNR, CDR2 FQNEAQ (reference sequence). Trimming at V came to 6 bases and at J to 2 bases, leaving 10 bases not matched to a gene. The CDR3 nucleotides are TGTGCCAGCAGGCCGGGACTAGCGGGAGGGCCTATCACCTACGAGCAGTACTTC. Its translation is CASRPGLAGGPITYEQYF.

The CDR3 DNA reads as TGTGCCAGCTTTTCAGGTGGCCGGACTTTTTACGAGCAGTACTTC. Protein: CASFSGGRTFYEQYF. V is TRBV28 and J is TRBJ2-7; tentative D call: TRBD2 (5 bases). CDR1 is MDHEN, CDR2 SYDVKM, per germline. The germline V and J ends were trimmed by 8 bases and 4 bases, with 21 bases remaining between them. The length of the CDR3 is 15 residues.

The chain combines TRBV6-5 with TRBJ1-2; no firm D call. Germline CDR1 reads MNHEY; CDR2 reads SVGAGI. V was pared by 4 bases and J by 14 bases, with 14 bases between. This CDR3 spans 11 amino acids. This CDR3 is CASSSKEVRTF. The DNA of the CDR3 is TGTGCCAGCAGTTCGAAGGAGGTGAGGACCTTC.

CDR3 sequence (DNA): TGTGCCAGTAGTATATACAGGGGAGATGGCTACACCTTC. The encoded protein is CASSIYRGDGYTF. The rearrangement links TRBV19 to TRBJ1-2, with 7 bases matching TRBD1. Looked up from germline, CDR1 is LNHDA and CDR2 is SQIVND (reference sequence). This CDR3 has 13 amino acids. J lost 6 bases, V lost 2 bases, and 3 bases had no gene match.

This rearrangement joins TRBV7-2 to TRBJ2-3; perhaps TRBD1 as D (6 bases). The germline V gene has CDR1 SGHTA and CDR2 FQGNSA. CDR3 size: 14 residues. Trimming left V 3 bases short and J 6 bases short, with 13 bases between. The CDR3: CASSFGQTGDTQYF. The CDR3 DNA is TGTGCCAGCAGCTTCGGACAGACTGGGGATACGCAGTATTTT.

V gene TRBV5-4 combines with J gene TRBJ2-2; 12 nucleotides match TRBD2. The CDR3 totals 15 residues. The germline gives CDR1 SGHNT, CDR2 YYREEE (reference sequence). Trimming took 5 bases from V and 6 from J; bases not matched to a gene: 5. The CDR3 nucleotides are TGTGCCAGCAGGCCGGGACTAGCGGGCGCCGGGGAGCTGTTTTTT. This codes for CASRPGLAGAGELFF.

The chain recombines TRBV14 with TRBJ2-7; TRBD2 aligns across 12 bases. CDR3 length: 20 residues. Germline CDR1 reads SGHDN; CDR2 reads FVKESK. After removal of 0 bases from V and 2 bases from J, the junction contained 14 bases not matched to a gene. The CDR3 reads CASSQDPKPVLAGGTYEQYF. The CDR3 DNA follows: TGTGCCAGCAGCCAAGATCCGAAACCCGTACTAGCGGGGGGAACCTACGAGCAGTACTTC.

This chain uses TRBV18 with TRBJ1-1; 10 positions match TRBD1. Germline CDR1 and CDR2: KGHSH and LQKENI. The V gene end was trimmed by 3 bases and the J gene end by 6 bases; junction bases not matched to a gene: 7. This CDR3 has 15 residues. CDR3 sequence reads: CASSPGQGVIAEAFF. The DNA of the CDR3 is TGTGCCAGCTCACCTGGACAGGGGGTTATCGCTGAAGCTTTCTTT.

V usage is TRBV28 and J usage is TRBJ2-1; no clear D gene. Germline V gene sequence: CDR1 MDHEN, CDR2 SYDVKM. With 5 bases removed from V and 0 bases from J, the gap between germline ends came to 8 bases. The CDR3 runs 14 residues. The CDR3 bases are TGTGCCAGCAGTCTGCGGAGCTCCTACAATGAGCAGTTCTTC. Translating it yields CASSLRSSYNEQFF.